This is a list of T cell receptor beta chains from one sample in a study of neurological immune-mediated disorders. Each CDR3 protein is one row after TCRdb ran MiXCR on the 5' RACE reads. This sample yields tens of thousands of distinct CDR3 sequences, of which around 3.4% are seen a single time; around 3.1% belongs to the top ten. Material: PBMCs. These receptors came from a woman aged 45 to 65 with multiple sclerosis. Both conserved end residues are part of each CDR3. A D gene is named only where the DNA matches it firmly. Clone size is not always given. Where it is, it says once, few, many or a class for expanded clones.

size,D,V,J,DNA,CDR3
.,.,TRBV18,TRBJ2-2,TGTGCCAGCTCACCTCGTCGGGGCCCGAACACCGGGGAGCTGTTTTTT,CASSPRRGPNTGELFF
many,TRBD1,TRBV20-1,TRBJ1-1,TGCAGTGCCCCCACCGTCGGACAGGGTGACACTGAAGCTTTCTTT,CSAPTVGQGDTEAFF
many,TRBD1,TRBV7-3,TRBJ2-2,TGTGCCCACCACAAAAGCAATTCGGGAATTCACGGACAGGGGGCGACTGCGAACACCGGGGAGCTGTTTTTT,CAHHKSNSGIHGQGATANTGELFF
many,TRBD1,TRBV7-2,TRBJ1-2,TGTGCCAGCAGTTCGACAGGGTGGGCCTATGGCTACACCTTC,CASSSTGWAYGYTF
many,.,TRBV2,TRBJ2-7,TGTGCCAGCAGTGAATACAGGCCACTTTACGAGCAGTACTTC,CASSEYRPLYEQYF
many,.,TRBV20-1,TRBJ2-4,TGCAGTGCTAGAGCTGGGGGAAGGGGATACATTCAGTACTTC,CSARAGGRGYIQYF
many,TRBD2,TRBV9,TRBJ2-3,TGTGCCAGCAGCGTAGGGGGCGGGGGGGCCCTAGATACGCAGTATTTT,CASSVGGGGALDTQYF
many,.,TRBV20-1,TRBJ2-7,TGCAGTGCTACCATAGGGGGCTCCTACGAGCAGTACTTC,CSATIGGSYEQYF
many,.,TRBV6-5,TRBJ2-7,TGTGCCAGCAGCCAAACAGGCCACCTTGGGTTATGGTACGAGCAGTACTTC,CASSQTGHLGLWYEQYF
many,TRBD2,TRBV7-6,TRBJ2-3,TGTGCCAGCAGCTTAAGAAGCGGGGGGACCACAGATACGCAGTATTTT,CASSLRSGGTTDTQYF
.,.,TRBV4-1,TRBJ1-2,TGCGCCAGCAGCCAAGATATAGGGAACTATGGCTACACCTTC,CASSQDIGNYGYTF
many,TRBD1,TRBV7-2,TRBJ1-1,TGTGCCAGCAGCAGAGGGGGCTCGAACACTGAAGCTTTCTTT,CASSRGGSNTEAFF
many,.,TRBV5-5,TRBJ1-6,TGTGCCAGCAGCAGGGATTCGGGACGGATGAATTCACCCCTCCACTTT,CASSRDSGRMNSPLHF
many,.,TRBV6-5,TRBJ1-4,TGTGCCAGCAGTTACTCGATGGGAGCGGGTGAAAAACTGTTTTTT,CASSYSMGAGEKLFF
many,TRBD2,TRBV5-5,TRBJ2-2,TGTGCCAGCAGCTTAGCGGGGGGTTCATTCGCCGGGGAGCTGTTTTTT,CASSLAGGSFAGELFF
many,TRBD1,TRBV28,TRBJ1-5,TGTGCCAGCAGGGGCGGGACAGGGAATTTTCAGCCCCAGCATTTT,CASRGGTGNFQPQHF
many,.,TRBV15,TRBJ2-3,TGTGCCACCAGCAGAGATATAACGGGGGCCACAGATACGCAGTATTTT,CATSRDITGATDTQYF
many,TRBD2,TRBV24-1,TRBJ2-3,TGTGCCACCAGTGCACCGGCTAGCGGGGGGGCAACAGATACGCAGTATTTT,CATSAPASGGATDTQYF
many,.,TRBV14,TRBJ1-2,TGTGCCAGCAGCCGGGACGCCAACTATGGCTACACCTTC,CASSRDANYGYTF
many,TRBD2,TRBV6-1,TRBJ2-3,TGTGCCAGCAGTGAAGCAGCGGGGGGGCCAGATACGCAGTATTTT,CASSEAAGGPDTQYF
many,TRBD2,TRBV3-1,TRBJ2-7,TGTGCCAGCAGCCAAGCCCAAGCGGGGGCCGGCTACGAGCAGTACTTC,CASSQAQAGAGYEQYF
many,.,TRBV5-1,TRBJ2-3,TGCGCCAGCAGCGGCGGGAAGGCGACAGATACGCAGTATTTT,CASSGGKATDTQYF
many,TRBD2,TRBV20-1,TRBJ2-7,TGCAGTGCTAGACCGGGGACTAGCGGGGGGGACCCCTACGAGCAGTACTTC,CSARPGTSGGDPYEQYF
many,.,TRBV28,TRBJ2-1,TGTGCCAGCAGTTTAGGGCTAGTTAACAATGAGCAGTTCTTC,CASSLGLVNNEQFF
many,TRBD2,TRBV20-1,TRBJ2-3,TGCAGTGCAACGACTAGCGGGGGGGACTCGGGAGATACGCAGTATTTT,CSATTSGGDSGDTQYF
few,.,TRBV4-2,TRBJ1-2,TGTGCCAGTAGCCAAGGTGGCAGGGTGGGTGGCTACACCTTC,CASSQGGRVGGYTF